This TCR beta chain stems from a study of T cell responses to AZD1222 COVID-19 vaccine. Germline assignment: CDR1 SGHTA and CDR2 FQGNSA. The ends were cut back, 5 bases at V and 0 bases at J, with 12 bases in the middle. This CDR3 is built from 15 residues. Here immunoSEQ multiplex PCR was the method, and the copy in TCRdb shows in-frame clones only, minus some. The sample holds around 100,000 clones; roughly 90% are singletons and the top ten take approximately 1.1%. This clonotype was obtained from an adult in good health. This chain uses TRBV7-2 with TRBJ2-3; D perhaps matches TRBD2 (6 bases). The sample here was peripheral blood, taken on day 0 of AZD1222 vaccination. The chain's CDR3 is CASSLNSGSTDTQYF. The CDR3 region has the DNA TGTGCCAGCAGCCTAAACAGCGGGAGCACAGATACGCAGTATTTT.